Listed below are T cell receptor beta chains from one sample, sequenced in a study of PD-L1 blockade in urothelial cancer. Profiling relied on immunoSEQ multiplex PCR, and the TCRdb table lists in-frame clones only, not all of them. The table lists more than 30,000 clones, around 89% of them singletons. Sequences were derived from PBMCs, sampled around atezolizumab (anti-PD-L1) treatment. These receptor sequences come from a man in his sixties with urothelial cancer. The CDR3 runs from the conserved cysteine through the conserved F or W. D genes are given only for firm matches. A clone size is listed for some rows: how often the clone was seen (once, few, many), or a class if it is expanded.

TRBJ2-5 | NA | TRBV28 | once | CASISGAGIQGETQYF | TGTGCCAGCATCTCCGGGGCAGGAATCCAGGGGGAGACCCAGTACTTC
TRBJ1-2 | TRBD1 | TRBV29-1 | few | CSVEGQGGDYGYTF | TGCAGCGTTGAAGGACAGGGGGGAGACTATGGCTACACCTTC
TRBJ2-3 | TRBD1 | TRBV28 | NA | CASSLGQGEGADTQYF | TGTGCCAGCAGTCTTGGACAGGGGGAAGGTGCAGATACGCAGTATTTT
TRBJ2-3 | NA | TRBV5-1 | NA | CASSLPGDTQYF | TGCGCCAGCAGTCTTCCGGGGGATACGCAGTATTTT
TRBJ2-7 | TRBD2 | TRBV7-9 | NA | CASSFGGSGRGYEQYF | TGTGCCAGCAGCTTCGGTGGTAGCGGGAGGGGCTACGAGCAGTACTTC
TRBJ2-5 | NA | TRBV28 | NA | CGEDQETQYF | TGTGGGGAGGACCAAGAGACCCAGTACTTC
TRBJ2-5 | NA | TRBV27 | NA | CASQLQGNRETQYF | TGCGCCAGCCAGTTGCAGGGGAATAGAGAGACCCAGTACTTC
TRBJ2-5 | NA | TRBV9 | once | CASSVSPGTQQETQYF | TGTGCCAGCAGCGTATCACCAGGGACACAACAAGAGACCCAGTACTTC
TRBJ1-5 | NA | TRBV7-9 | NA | CASSPVGDQPQHF | TGTGCCAGCAGCCCCGTCGGGGATCAGCCCCAGCATTTT
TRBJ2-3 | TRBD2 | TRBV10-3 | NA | CAISEGAGGRTDTQYF | TGTGCCATCAGTGAAGGCGCGGGGGGCCGCACAGATACGCAGTATTTT
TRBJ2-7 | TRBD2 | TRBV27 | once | CASGLAGSYEQYF | TGTGCCAGCGGTCTAGCGGGCTCCTACGAGCAGTACTTC
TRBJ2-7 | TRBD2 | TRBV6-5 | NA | CASSSSGGYEQYF | TGTGCCAGCAGCTCTAGCGGGGGCTACGAGCAGTACTTC
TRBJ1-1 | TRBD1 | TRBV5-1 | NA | CASSSLVGQGGTEAFF | TGCGCCAGCAGCTCACTGGTGGGACAGGGTGGGACTGAAGCTTTCTTT
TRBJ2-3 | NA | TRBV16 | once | CASSQGFTDTQYF | TGTGCCAGCAGCCAAGGCTTCACAGATACGCAGTATTTT
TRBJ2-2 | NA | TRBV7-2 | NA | CASSLPQGSGELFF | TGTGCCAGCAGCTTACCCCAGGGGTCCGGGGAGCTGTTTTTT